A single sample gave rise to the 5 T cell receptor beta chains below, sequenced in a study of OX40 agonist ivuxolimab in advanced cancers. Clones were sequenced by immunoSEQ multiplex PCR, and TCRdb holds only the in-frame ones, with some missing. The sample shows about 110,000 clones, 90% of them seen only once. Sequencing was performed on CD4+ or CD8+ T cells sorted from blood, taken in a trial of the OX40 agonist ivuxolimab. The receptors derive from an adult with an advanced solid tumor such as melanoma, head and neck, liver or kidney cancer.

The chain combines TRBV15 with TRBJ2-2, with 13 bases identical to TRBD2. Germline CDR1 reads LNHNV; CDR2 reads YYDKDF (reference sequence). Losses at the gene ends were 1 base for V and 2 bases for J; bases not matched to a gene: 4. The CDR3 covers 18 residues. CDR3 in amino acids: CATSRGTSGGGNTGELFF. For the CDR3, the DNA is TGTGCCACCAGCAGAGGAACTAGCGGGGGGGGCAACACCGGGGAGCTGTTTTTT.

The chain carries TRBV11-1 and TRBJ2-3; the D is unclear. This CDR3 comprises 14 residues. The V gene lost 3 bases and the J gene lost 2 bases, with 9 bases spanning the gap. CDR1 and CDR2 from the germline V gene are SGHAT and FQDESV (reference sequence). Here the CDR3 reads CASSFLVFTDTQYF. The CDR3 DNA reads as TGTGCCAGCAGCTTTTTGGTCTTCACAGATACGCAGTATTTT.

The CDR3 nucleotides read TGTGCCAGCAGTCGAAACAGGGGGGATCAGCCCCAGCATTTT. It yields the protein CASSRNRGDQPQHF. This chain connects TRBV6-5 to TRBJ1-5; 8 bases align to TRBD1. Trimming took 5 bases from V and 5 from J; bases not matched to a gene: 5. The length of the CDR3 is 14 residues. Germline V gene data show CDR1 as MNHEY and CDR2 as SVGAGI.

The CDR3 sequence is CASSSTTGYNSPLHF. CDR3 coding DNA: TGTGCCAGCAGCTCGACAACAGGGTATAATTCACCCCTCCACTTT. The V gene is TRBV11-3, the J gene TRBJ1-6; TRBD1 is a possible D gene (6 bases). Germline CDR1 reads SGHNT; CDR2 reads YENEEA. V gave up 4 bases and J gave up 4 bases, with 11 bases separating them. The CDR3 is 15 residues long.

The chain recombines TRBV30 with TRBJ2-4; the match to TRBD2 covers 8 bases. CDR3 size: 13 residues. Germline loops: CDR1 GTSNPN, CDR2 SVGIG (reference sequence). Trimming removed 3 bases from V and 7 bases from J; junction bases left unmatched: 5. CDR3 DNA sequence: TGTGCCTGGAGCGGGGGGGCCAGCAACATTCAGTACTTC. This translates into CAWSGGASNIQYF. Combining the CDR3 with reference TRBV30 and TRBJ2-4 gives the whole variable domain SQTIHQWPATLVQPVGSPLSLECTVEGTSNPNLYWYRQAAGRGLQLLFYSVGIGQISSEVPQNLSASRPQDRQFILSSKKLLLSDSGFYLCAWSGGASNIQYFGAGTRLSVL.